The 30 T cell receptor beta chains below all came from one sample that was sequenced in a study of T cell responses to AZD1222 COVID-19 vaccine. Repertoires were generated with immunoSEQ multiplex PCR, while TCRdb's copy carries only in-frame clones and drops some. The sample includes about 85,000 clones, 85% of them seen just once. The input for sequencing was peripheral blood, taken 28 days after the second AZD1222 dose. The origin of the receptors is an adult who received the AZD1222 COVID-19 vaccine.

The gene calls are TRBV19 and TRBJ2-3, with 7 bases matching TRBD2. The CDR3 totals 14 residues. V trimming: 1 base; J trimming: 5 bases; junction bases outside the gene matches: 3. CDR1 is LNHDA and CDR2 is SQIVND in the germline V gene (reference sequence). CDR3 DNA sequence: TGTGCCAGTAGTATAGGTGCGGGAGAAGATACGCAGTATTTT. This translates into CASSIGAGEDTQYF.

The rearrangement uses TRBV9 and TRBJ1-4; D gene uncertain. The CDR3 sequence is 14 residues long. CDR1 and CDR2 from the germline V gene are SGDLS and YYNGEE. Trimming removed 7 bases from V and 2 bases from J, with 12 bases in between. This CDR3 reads CASQRGYTNEKLFF. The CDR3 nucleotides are TGTGCCAGCCAGCGAGGGTATACTAATGAAAAACTGTTTTTT.

CDR3 DNA: TGTGCCAGCAGCCGACTAGGTGCCTACAATGAGCAGTTCTTC. This gives the protein CASSRLGAYNEQFF. The chain combines TRBV7-9 with TRBJ2-1, with a possible D match to TRBD2 (6 bases). The germline V and J ends were trimmed by 5 bases and 2 bases, with 10 bases remaining between them. Per the germline V gene, CDR1 is SEHNR and CDR2 is FQNEAQ (reference sequence). The CDR3 loop spans 14 amino acids. The full variable domain, its missing parts supplied by reference TRBV7-9 and TRBJ2-1, is DTGVSQNPRHKITKRGQNVTFRCDPISEHNRLYWYRQTLGQGPEFLTYFQNEAQLEKSRLLSDRFSAERPKGSFSTLEIQRTEQGDSAMYLCASSRLGAYNEQFFGPGTRLTVL.

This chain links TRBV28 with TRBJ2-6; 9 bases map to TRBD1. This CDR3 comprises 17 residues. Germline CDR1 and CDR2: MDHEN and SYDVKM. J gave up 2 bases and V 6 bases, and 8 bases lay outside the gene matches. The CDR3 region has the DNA TGTGCCAGCAGGGAACAGGGGGCGCAACCTGGGGCCAACGTCCTGACTTTC. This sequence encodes CASREQGAQPGANVLTF.

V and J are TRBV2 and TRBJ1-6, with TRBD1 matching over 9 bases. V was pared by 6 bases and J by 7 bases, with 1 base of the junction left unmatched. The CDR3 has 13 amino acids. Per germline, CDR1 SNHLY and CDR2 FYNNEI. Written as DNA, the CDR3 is TGTGCCAGCAGGGGGACAGGGAATTCACCCCTCCACTTT. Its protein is CASRGTGNSPLHF.

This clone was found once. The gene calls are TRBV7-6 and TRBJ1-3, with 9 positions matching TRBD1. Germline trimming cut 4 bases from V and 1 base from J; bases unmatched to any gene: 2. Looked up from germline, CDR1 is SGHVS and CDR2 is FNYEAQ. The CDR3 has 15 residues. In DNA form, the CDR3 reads TGTGCCAGCAGCTGGGACAGGGAATCTGGAAACACCATATATTTT. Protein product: CASSWDRESGNTIYF. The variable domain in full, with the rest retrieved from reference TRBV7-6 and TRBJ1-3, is GAGVSQSPRYKVTKRGQDVALRCDPISGHVSLYWYRQALGQGPEFLTYFNYEAQQDKSGLPNDRFSAERPEGSISTLTIQRTEQRDSAMYRCASSWDRESGNTIYFGEGSWLTVV.

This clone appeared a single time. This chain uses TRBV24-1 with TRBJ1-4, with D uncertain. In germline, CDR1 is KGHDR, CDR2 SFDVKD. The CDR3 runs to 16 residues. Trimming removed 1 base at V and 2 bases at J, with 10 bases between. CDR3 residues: CATSDLWGFTNEKLFF. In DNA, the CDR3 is TGTGCCACCAGTGATTTATGGGGTTTCACTAATGAAAAACTGTTTTTT.

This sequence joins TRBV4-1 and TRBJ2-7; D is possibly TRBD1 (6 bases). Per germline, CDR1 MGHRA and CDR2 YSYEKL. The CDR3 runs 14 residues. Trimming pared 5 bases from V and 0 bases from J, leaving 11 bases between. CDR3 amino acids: CASSYTGTSYEQYF. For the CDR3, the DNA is TGCGCCAGCAGCTACACAGGGACCTCCTACGAGCAGTACTTC.

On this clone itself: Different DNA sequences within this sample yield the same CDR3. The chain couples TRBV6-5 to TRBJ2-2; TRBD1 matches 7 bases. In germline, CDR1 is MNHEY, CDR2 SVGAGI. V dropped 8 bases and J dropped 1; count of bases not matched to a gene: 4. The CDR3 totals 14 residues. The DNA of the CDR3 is TGTGCCAGCCGGCCAGGGGGGAACACCGGGGAGCTGTTTTTT. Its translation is CASRPGGNTGELFF.

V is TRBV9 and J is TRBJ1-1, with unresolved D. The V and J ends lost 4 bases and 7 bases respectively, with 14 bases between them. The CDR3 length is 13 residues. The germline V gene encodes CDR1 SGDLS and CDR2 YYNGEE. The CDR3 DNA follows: TGTGCCAGCAGCTTAACCCCATCTTTTGAAGCTTTCTTT. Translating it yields CASSLTPSFEAFF.

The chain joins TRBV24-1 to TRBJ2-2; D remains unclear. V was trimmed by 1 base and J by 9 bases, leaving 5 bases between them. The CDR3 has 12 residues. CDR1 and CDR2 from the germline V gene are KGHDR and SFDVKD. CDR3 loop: CATSDFGRELFF. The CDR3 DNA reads TGTGCCACCAGTGATTTTGGGAGGGAGCTGTTTTTT.

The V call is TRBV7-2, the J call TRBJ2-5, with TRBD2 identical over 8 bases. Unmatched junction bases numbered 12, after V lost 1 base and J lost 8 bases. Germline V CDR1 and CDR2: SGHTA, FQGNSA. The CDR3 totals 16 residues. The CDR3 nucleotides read TGTGCCAGCAGCTTAGGGGGACTAGTCAGCCAAGGTACCCAGTACTTC. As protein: CASSLGGLVSQGTQYF.

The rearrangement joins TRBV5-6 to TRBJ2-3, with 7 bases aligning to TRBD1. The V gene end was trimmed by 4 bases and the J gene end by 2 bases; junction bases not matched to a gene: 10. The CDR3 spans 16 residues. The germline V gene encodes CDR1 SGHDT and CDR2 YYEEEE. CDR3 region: CASSNWPGQITDTQYF. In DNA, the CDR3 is TGTGCCAGCAGCAACTGGCCGGGACAGATCACAGATACGCAGTATTTT.

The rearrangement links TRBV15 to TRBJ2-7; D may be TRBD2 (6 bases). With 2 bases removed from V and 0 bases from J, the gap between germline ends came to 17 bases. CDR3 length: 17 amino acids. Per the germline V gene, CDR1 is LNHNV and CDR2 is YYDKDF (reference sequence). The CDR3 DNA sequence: TGTGCCACCAGCAGACGCGGCGGGACGGTGAGCTCCTACGAGCAGTACTTC. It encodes CATSRRGGTVSSYEQYF.

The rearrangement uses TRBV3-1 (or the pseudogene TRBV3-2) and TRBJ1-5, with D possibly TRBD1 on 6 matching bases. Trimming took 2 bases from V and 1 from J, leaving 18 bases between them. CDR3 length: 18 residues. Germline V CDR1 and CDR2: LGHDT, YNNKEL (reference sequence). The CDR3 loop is CASSQSFGTPVSNQPQHF. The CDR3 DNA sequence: TGTGCCAGCAGCCAAAGTTTTGGGACACCCGTAAGCAATCAGCCCCAGCATTTT.

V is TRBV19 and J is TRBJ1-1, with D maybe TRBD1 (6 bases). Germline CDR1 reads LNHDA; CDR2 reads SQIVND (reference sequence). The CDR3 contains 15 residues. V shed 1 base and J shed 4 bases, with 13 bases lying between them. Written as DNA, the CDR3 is TGTGCCAGTAGTATAGGGTGGGGGGCGCCCACTGAAGCTTTCTTT. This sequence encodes CASSIGWGAPTEAFF.

For the CDR3, the DNA is TGTGCCAGCTCACCGGGACAGGGGCACACTGAAGCTTTCTTT. Protein sequence: CASSPGQGHTEAFF. The V gene is TRBV18, the J gene TRBJ1-1; 10 bases agree with TRBD1. Germline lookup yields CDR1 KGHSH and CDR2 LQKENI. J gave up 3 bases and V 3 bases, and 1 base lay outside the gene matches. The CDR3 is 14 residues long.

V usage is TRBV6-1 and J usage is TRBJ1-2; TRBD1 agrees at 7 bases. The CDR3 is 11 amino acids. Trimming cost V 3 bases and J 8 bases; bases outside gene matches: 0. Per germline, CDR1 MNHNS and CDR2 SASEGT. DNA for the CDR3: TGTGCCAGCAGTGACAGGGGGGGCTACACCTTC. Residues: CASSDRGGYTF.

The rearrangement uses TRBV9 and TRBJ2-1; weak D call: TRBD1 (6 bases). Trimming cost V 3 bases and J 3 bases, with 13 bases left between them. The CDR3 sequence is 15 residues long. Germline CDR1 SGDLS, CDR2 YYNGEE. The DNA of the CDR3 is TGTGCCAGCAGCGCAGAGGGGGACGGCTACAATGAGCAGTTCTTC. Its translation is CASSAEGDGYNEQFF.

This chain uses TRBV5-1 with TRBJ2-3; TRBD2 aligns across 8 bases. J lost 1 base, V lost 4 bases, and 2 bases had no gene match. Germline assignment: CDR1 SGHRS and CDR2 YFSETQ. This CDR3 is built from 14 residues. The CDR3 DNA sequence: TGCGCCAGCAGCCCGGGAGGGGGCACAGATACGCAGTATTTT. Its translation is CASSPGGGTDTQYF.

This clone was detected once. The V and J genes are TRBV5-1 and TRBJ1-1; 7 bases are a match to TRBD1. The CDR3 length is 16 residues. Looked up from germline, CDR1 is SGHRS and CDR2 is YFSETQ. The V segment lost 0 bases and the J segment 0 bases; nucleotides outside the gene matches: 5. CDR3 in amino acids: CASSLGGTVMNTEAFF. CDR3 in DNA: TGCGCCAGCAGCTTGGGGGGGACAGTTATGAACACTGAAGCTTTCTTT.

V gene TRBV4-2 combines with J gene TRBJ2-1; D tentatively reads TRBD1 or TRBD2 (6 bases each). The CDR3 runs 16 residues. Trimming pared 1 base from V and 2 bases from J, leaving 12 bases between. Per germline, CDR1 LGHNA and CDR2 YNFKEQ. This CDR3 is CASSQGEGGTYNEQFF. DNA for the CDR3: TGTGCCAGCAGCCAAGGTGAGGGGGGCACCTACAATGAGCAGTTCTTC.

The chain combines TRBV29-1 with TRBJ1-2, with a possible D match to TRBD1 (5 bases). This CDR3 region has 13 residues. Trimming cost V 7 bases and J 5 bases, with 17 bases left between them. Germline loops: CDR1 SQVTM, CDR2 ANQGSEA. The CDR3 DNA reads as TGCAGCGCCTCTCTCGGGGCCGGGTATGGCTACACCTTC. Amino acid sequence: CSASLGAGYGYTF.

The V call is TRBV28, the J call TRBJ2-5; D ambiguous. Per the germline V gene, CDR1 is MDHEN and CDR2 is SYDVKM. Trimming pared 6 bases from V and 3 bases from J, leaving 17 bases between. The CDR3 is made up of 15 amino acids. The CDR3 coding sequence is TGTGCCAGCAGCGCACCGCGGCTTTTCGAAGAGACCCAGTACTTC. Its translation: CASSAPRLFEETQYF.

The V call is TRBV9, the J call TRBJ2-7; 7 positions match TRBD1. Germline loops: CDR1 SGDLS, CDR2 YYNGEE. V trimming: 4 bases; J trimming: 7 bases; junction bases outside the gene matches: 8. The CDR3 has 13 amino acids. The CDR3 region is CASSPPAGGEQYF. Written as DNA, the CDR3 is TGTGCCAGCAGCCCCCCGGCAGGGGGAGAGCAGTACTTC.

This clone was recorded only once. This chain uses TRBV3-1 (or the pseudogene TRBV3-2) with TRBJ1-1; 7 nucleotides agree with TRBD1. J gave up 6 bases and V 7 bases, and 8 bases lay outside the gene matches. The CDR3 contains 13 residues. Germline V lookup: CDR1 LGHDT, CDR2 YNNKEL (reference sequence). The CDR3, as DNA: TGTGCCAGCACCCAGGGGGAAGGGTCTGAAGCTTTCTTT. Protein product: CASTQGEGSEAFF.

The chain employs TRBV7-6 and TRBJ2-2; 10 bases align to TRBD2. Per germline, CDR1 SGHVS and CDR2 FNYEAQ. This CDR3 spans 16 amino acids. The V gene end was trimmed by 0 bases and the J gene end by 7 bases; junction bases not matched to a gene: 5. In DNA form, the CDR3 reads TGTGCCAGCAGCTTAGCGCTAGCGGGAGTAGTCGGGGAGCTGTTTTTT. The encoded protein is CASSLALAGVVGELFF.

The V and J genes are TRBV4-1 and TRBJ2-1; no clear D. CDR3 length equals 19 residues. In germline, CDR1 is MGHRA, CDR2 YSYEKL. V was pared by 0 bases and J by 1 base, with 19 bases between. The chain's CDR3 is CASSQDRPLLYRSYNEQFF. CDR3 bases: TGCGCCAGCAGCCAAGATAGGCCCCTGCTCTACCGTTCCTACAATGAGCAGTTCTTC.

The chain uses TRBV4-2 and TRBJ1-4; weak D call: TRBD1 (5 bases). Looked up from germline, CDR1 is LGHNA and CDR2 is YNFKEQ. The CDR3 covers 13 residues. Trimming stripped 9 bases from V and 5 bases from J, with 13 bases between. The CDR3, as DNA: TGTGCCAGTCGGGACGCAGCGAATGAAAAACTGTTTTTT. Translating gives CASRDAANEKLFF.

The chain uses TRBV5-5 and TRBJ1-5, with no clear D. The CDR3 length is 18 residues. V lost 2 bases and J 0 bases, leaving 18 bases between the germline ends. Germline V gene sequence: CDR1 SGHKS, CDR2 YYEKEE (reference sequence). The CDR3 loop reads CASSFTLTDDYSNQPQHF. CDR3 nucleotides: TGTGCCAGCAGCTTTACTCTCACGGACGATTATAGCAATCAGCCCCAGCATTTT.